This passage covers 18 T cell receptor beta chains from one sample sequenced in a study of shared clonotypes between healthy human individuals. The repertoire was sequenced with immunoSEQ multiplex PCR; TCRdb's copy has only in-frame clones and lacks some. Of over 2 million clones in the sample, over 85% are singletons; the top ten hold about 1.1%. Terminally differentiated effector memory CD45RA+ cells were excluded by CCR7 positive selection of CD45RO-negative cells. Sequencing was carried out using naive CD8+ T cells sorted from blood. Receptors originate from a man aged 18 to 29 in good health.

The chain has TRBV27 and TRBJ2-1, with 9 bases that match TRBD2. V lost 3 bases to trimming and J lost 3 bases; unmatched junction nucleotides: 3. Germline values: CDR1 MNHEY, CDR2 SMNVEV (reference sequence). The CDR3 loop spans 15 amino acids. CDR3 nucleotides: TGTGCCAGCAGTTTGTCTAGCGGGGACTACAATGAGCAGTTCTTC. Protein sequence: CASSLSSGDYNEQFF.

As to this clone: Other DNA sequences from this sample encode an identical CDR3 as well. The DNA of the CDR3 is TGTGCCAGCAGCTTACCGTCCCGAGAGACCCAGTACTTC. It codes for CASSLPSRETQYF. The chain joins TRBV7-9 to TRBJ2-5; D is unclear. Trimming shortened V by 2 bases and J by 4 bases, and 8 bases separated the two germline ends. This CDR3 is 13 amino acids long. Germline CDR1 and CDR2: SEHNR and FQNEAQ (reference sequence). Together with reference TRBV7-9 and TRBJ2-5, the CDR3 gives the full variable domain: DTGVSQNPRHKITKRGQNVTFRCDPISEHNRLYWYRQTLGQGPEFLTYFQNEAQLEKSRLLSDRFSAERPKGSFSTLEIQRTEQGDSAMYLCASSLPSRETQYFGPGTRLLVL.

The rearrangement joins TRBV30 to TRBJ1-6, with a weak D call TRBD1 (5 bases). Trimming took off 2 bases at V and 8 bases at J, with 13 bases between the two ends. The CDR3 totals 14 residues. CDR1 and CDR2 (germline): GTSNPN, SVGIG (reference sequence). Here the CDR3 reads CAWSPDTRDSPLHF. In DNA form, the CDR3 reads TGTGCCTGGAGTCCGGACACCAGGGATTCACCCCTCCACTTT.

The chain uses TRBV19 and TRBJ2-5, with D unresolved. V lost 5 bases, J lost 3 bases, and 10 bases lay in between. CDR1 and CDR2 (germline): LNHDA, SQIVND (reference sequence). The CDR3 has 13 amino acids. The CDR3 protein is CASSADVEETQYF. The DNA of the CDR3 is TGTGCCAGTAGTGCGGACGTGGAAGAGACCCAGTACTTC.

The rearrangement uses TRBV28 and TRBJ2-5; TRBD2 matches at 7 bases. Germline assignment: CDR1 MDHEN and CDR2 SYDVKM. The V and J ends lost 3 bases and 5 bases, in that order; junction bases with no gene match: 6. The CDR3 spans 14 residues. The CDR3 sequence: CASSFYPRGETQYF. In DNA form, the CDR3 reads TGTGCCAGCAGTTTCTATCCGCGGGGGGAGACCCAGTACTTC.

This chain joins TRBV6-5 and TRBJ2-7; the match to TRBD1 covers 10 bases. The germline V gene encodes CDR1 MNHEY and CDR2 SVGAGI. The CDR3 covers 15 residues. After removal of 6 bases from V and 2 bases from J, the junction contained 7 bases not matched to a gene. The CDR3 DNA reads TGTGCCAGCAGCTCCCTGGGACAGGGGACCTACGAGCAGTACTTC. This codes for CASSSLGQGTYEQYF.

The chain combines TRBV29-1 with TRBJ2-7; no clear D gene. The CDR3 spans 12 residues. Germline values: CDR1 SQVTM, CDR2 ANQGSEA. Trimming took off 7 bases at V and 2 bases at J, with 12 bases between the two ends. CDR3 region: CSALGQTYEQYF. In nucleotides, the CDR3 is TGCAGCGCCTTAGGGCAGACCTACGAGCAGTACTTC.

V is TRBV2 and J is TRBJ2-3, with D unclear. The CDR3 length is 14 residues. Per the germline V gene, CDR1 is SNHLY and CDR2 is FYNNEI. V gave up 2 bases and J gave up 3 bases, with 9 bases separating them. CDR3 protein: CASSEYGTTDTQYF. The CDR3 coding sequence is TGTGCCAGCAGTGAATATGGTACGACAGATACGCAGTATTTT.

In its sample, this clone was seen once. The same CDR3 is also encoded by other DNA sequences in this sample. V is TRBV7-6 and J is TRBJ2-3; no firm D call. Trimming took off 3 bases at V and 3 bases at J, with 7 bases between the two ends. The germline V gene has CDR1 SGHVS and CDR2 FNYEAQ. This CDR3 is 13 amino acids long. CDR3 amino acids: CASSLLGTDTQYF. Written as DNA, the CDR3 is TGTGCCAGCAGCTTGTTAGGAACAGATACGCAGTATTTT.

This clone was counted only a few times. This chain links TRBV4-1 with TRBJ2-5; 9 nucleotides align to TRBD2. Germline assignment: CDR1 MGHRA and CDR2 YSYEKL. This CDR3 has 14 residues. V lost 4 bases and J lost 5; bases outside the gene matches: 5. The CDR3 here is CASSRSSGIETQYF. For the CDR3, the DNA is TGCGCCAGCAGCCGGTCTAGCGGGATCGAGACCCAGTACTTC.

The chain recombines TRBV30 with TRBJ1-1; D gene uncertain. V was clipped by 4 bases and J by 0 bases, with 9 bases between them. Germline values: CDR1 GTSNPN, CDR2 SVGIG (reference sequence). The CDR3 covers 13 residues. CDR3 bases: TGTGCCTGGAACCTCGAATTGAACACTGAAGCTTTCTTT. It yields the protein CAWNLELNTEAFF.

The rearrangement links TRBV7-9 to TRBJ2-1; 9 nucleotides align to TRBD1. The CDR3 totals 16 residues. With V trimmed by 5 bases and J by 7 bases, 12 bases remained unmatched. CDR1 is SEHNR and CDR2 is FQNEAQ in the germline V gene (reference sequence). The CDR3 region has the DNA TGTGCCAGCAGCACCCGACAGGGGGTGGAGTATAATGAGCAGTTCTTC. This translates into CASSTRQGVEYNEQFF.

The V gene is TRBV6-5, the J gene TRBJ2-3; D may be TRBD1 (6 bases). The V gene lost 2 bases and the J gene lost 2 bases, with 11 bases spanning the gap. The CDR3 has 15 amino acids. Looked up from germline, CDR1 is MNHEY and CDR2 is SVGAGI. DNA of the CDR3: TGTGCCAGCAGTTACACAGGGAGCAACACAGATACGCAGTATTTT. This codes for CASSYTGSNTDTQYF.

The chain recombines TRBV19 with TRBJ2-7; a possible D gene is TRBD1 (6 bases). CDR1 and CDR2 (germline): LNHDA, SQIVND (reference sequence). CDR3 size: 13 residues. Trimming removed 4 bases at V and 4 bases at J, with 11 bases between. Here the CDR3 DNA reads TGTGCCAGTAGTAATTATCAGGGGTACGAGCAGTACTTC. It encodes CASSNYQGYEQYF.

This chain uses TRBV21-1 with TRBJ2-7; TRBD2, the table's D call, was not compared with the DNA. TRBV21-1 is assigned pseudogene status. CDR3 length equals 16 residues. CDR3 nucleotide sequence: TGTGCCAGCAGCGTACCACTAGCGGGGGATGCCTACGAGCAGTACTTC. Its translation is CASSVPLAGDAYEQYF.

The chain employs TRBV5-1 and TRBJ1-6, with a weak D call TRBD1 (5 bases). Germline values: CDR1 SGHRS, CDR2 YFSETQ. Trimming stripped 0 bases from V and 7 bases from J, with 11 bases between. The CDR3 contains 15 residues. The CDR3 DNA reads TGCGCCAGCAGCTTGGTCGGGGGTACGAATTCACCCCTCCACTTT. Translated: CASSLVGGTNSPLHF.

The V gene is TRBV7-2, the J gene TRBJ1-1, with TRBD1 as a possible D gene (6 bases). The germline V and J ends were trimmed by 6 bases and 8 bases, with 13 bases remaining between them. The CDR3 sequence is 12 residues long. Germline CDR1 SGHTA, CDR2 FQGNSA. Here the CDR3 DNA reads TGTGCCAGCAGAGCAGGACAGCTCGAAGCTTTCTTT. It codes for CASRAGQLEAFF.

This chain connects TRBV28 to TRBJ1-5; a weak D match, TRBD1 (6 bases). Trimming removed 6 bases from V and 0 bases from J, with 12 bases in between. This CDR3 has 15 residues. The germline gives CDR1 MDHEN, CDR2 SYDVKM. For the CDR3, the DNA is TGTGCCAGCAGGACCCAGGGGTATAGCAATCAGCCCCAGCATTTT. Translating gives CASRTQGYSNQPQHF.